Listed here is a single T cell receptor beta chain. This sample is part of a study of blood T cell repertoires in COVID-19. Whole-study context: Samples came from the United States, Italy and Spain, spanning acute and convalescent COVID-19. PBMCs, B-cell-depleted T cells, or T cells provided the cDNA or gDNA that made up the material.

The junction had 8 bases not matched to a gene; V was cut back by 5 bases and J by 5 bases. CDR3 length: 16 amino acids. Germline lookup yields CDR1 SGHAT and CDR2 FQNNGV. Authors' methods: How many nucleated cells were present was estimated from reference gene primer amplification. This table comes from immunoSEQ multiplex PCR, and its TCRdb copy is limited to in-frame clones, with some not included. V and J calls and clone size are given by that table; D and trimming were obtained from the DNA. The sample has about 89,000 clones, roughly 74% seen once. While infection was still active, Seattle patients were enrolled and then followed longitudinally.

The sample was peripheral blood. The J gene is TRBJ2-1, the V gene TRBV11-2; TRBD1 matches 11 bases. The sequence came from a man between 65 and 80 years old with COVID-19, enrolled during active disease. CDR3 bases: TGTGCCAGCAGCCCCATAGGGACAGGGGGAAACAATGAGCAGTTCTTC. This translates into CASSPIGTGGNNEQFF.